These 8 T cell receptor beta chains came from one sample sequenced in a study of cytomegalovirus exposure and HLA in healthy donors listed by TCRdb under 2017. Library preparation was by the immunoSEQ multiplex PCR assay. For the multiplex PCR, a mixture combining 60 forward primers for TCR Vbeta segments and 13 reverse primers for TCR Jbeta segments was used. The table comes from immuneACCESS by way of TCRdb, which keeps in-frame sequences with V and J called. Part of the clones is missing from these tables; in studies checked, under half for an unresolved V gene and the rest for unknown reasons. Counted in this sample were about 86,000 clones; around 70% of them appeared once. Under 8.5% of the sample goes to the ten largest clones. Sequenced sample: PBMCs. The receptors derive from a man between 60 and 70 years old in good health and CMV-seronegative.

This chain uses TRBV7-8 with TRBJ2-2; weak D call: TRBD2 (5 bases). The CDR3 consists of 16 residues. V was shortened by 1 base and J by 4 bases, with 13 bases between the two germline ends. CDR1 SGHVS and CDR2 FQNEAQ come from the germline V gene. CDR3 region: CASSLVALAVTGELFF. CDR3 sequence (DNA): TGTGCCAGCAGCTTAGTAGCCCTAGCAGTCACCGGGGAGCTGTTTTTT.

This clone was counted a few times. CDR3 sequence reads: CASSVTSGSTDTQYF. DNA of the CDR3: TGTGCCAGCAGTGTGACTAGCGGGAGCACAGATACGCAGTATTTT. The rearrangement joins TRBV6-1 to TRBJ2-3; 10 positions match TRBD2. The CDR3 loop spans 15 amino acids. V was clipped by 4 bases and J by 0 bases; unmatched bases: 1. Germline values: CDR1 MNHNS, CDR2 SASEGT.

The V gene is TRBV7-8, the J gene TRBJ2-7, with 12 bases matching TRBD2. Germline values: CDR1 SGHVS, CDR2 FQNEAQ. This CDR3 spans 15 amino acids. J lost 2 bases, V lost 5 bases, and 4 bases had no gene match. CDR3 sequence (DNA): TGTGCCAGCAGCGTGACTAGCGGGGGTACCTACGAGCAGTACTTC. This codes for CASSVTSGGTYEQYF.

This clone was detected a few times. This chain links TRBV5-4 with TRBJ2-1; 8 nucleotides line up with TRBD2. Germline V CDR1 and CDR2: SGHNT, YYREEE (reference sequence). V lost 3 bases, J lost 1 base, and 9 bases stayed unmatched. This CDR3 spans 17 amino acids. The CDR3 region is CASSSPRGGLSYNEQFF. CDR3 bases: TGTGCCAGCAGCTCCCCCCGCGGGGGGCTTTCCTACAATGAGCAGTTCTTC.

The chain links TRBV5-4 to TRBJ1-1; unclear D gene. The germline V and J ends were trimmed by 0 bases and 2 bases, with 11 bases remaining between them. CDR1 SGHNT and CDR2 YYREEE come from the germline V gene (reference sequence). The CDR3 contains 15 residues. DNA for the CDR3: TGTGCCAGCAGCTTGGAAGTTGAGGGTAACACTGAAGCTTTCTTT. Translated, it gives CASSLEVEGNTEAFF.

This chain connects TRBV18 to TRBJ1-3; TRBD1 agrees at 7 bases. Trimming took 3 bases from V and 4 from J; bases not matched to a gene: 12. This CDR3 has 17 residues. Germline CDR1 KGHSH, CDR2 LQKENI. CDR3 bases: TGTGCCAGCTCACCGAGGGACAGTTACTTGGGAGGAAACACCATATATTTT. The encoded protein is CASSPRDSYLGGNTIYF.

V gene TRBV4-1 combines with J gene TRBJ2-5; 7 positions match TRBD2. The CDR3 is made up of 16 amino acids. Germline values: CDR1 MGHRA, CDR2 YSYEKL. After removal of 0 bases from V and 4 bases from J, the junction contained 8 bases not matched to a gene. Here the CDR3 reads CASSQEPGGTGETQYF. In DNA form, the CDR3 reads TGCGCCAGCAGCCAAGAGCCGGGGGGAACGGGAGAGACCCAGTACTTC.

V and J are TRBV30 and TRBJ2-5; TRBD2 aligns across 7 bases. The germline gives CDR1 GTSNPN, CDR2 SVGIG (reference sequence). Trimming at V came to 1 base and at J to 2 bases, leaving 1 base not matched to a gene. The CDR3 is 13 residues long. This chain's CDR3 is CAWSGRGQETQYF. For the CDR3, the DNA is TGTGCCTGGAGTGGGCGGGGGCAAGAGACCCAGTACTTC.